This paragraph reports one T cell receptor (beta chain). Its specificity is unknown. The source of the sample is a study of CD8 T cells in ankylosing spondylitis. Study-level points and caveats: Ankylosing spondylitis blood seemed to carry a telltale TCR beta motif made of under ten highly homologous variants.

TCRdb ran MiXCR on the 5' RACE reads and lists one entry per CDR3 protein. The sample lists about 840,000 distinct CDR3 sequences, over 9.5% occurring once. Germline CDR1 is SGDLS and CDR2 is YYNGEE. The germline V and J ends were trimmed by 0 bases and 2 bases, with 12 bases remaining between them. The CDR3 runs 15 residues. The TCR sequence derives from a male donor with ankylosing spondylitis. Material for sequencing was blood, either unsorted or a sorted T cell fraction (not recorded which). The gene calls are TRBV9 and TRBJ2-7, with a possible D match to TRBD1 (5 bases). The CDR3 is CASSVEGVQPYEQYF. The CDR3 coding sequence is TGTGCCAGCAGCGTAGAAGGGGTCCAACCCTACGAGCAGTACTTC. Variable domain in full (rest from reference TRBV9 and TRBJ2-7): DSGVTQTPKHLITATGQRVTLRCSPRSGDLSVYWYQQSLDQGLQFLIQYYNGEERAKGNILERFSAQQFPDLHSELNLSSLELGDSALYFCASSVEGVQPYEQYFGPGTRLTVT.